This T cell receptor (beta chain) was captured by sequencing in a study of molecular identifiers for immune sequencing clone quantification. Study conclusions and caveats: Jurkat TCR RNA spiked in from one cell reportedly remained identifiable amid around 1 million naive cells. In naive cells, under 1% of molecules belonged to clones above 20 RNA copies, against over 97% in effector cells. Highly expanded clone sizes could be underestimated by identical TCR molecules that share a barcode.

V was clipped by 10 bases and J by 2 bases, with 17 bases between them. The germline V gene encodes CDR1 MNHEY and CDR2 SVGEGT. This CDR3 is built from 14 residues. Bulk TCR libraries used previously described methods and listed TCR primers. TCRdb fed the PCR reads into MiXCR, producing one record per CDR3 protein. Of about 640,000 distinct CDR3 sequences in the sample, just under 20% were seen once. This clonotype turned up a few times. What it recognizes is unknown. This clonotype originated in a human donor in good health. Some libraries in this study had Jurkat cell RNA spiked in. The sequenced sample consisted of naive CD8+ T cells from blood, with Jurkat cell RNA spiked in. As to subset: FACS-sorted CD8+CD4-CCR7+CD45RA+ naive T cells. The rearrangement links TRBV6-2 or TRBV6-3 to TRBJ2-5, with D possibly TRBD1 on 6 matching bases. CDR3 sequence: CATEGGHRQETQYF. The CDR3, as DNA: TGTGCCACGGAAGGGGGACACCGACAAGAGACCCAGTACTTC.